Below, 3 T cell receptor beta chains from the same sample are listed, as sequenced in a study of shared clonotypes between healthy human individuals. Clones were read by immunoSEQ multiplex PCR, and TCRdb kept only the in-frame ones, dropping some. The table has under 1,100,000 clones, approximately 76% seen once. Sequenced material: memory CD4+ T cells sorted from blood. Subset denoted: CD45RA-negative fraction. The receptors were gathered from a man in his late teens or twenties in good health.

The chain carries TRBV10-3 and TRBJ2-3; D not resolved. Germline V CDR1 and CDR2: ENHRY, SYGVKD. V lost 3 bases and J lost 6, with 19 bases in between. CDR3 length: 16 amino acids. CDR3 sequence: CAISESPVEVGDTQYF. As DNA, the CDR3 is TGTGCCATCAGTGAATCCCCTGTGGAAGTGGGGGATACGCAGTATTTT.

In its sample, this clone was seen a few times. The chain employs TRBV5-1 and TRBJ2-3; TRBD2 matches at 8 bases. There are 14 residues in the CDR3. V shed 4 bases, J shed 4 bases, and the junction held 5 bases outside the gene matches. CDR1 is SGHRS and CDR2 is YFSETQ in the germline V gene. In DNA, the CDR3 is TGCGCCAGCAGCCCCCGGACTAGCCCAGATACGCAGTATTTT. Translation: CASSPRTSPDTQYF.

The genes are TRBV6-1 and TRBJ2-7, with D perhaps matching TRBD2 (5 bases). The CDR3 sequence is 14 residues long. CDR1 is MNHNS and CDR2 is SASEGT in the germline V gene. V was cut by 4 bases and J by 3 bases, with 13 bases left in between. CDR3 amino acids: CASSVEGFGYEQYF. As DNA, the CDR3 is TGTGCCAGCAGTGTCGAGGGATTCGGCTACGAGCAGTACTTC.